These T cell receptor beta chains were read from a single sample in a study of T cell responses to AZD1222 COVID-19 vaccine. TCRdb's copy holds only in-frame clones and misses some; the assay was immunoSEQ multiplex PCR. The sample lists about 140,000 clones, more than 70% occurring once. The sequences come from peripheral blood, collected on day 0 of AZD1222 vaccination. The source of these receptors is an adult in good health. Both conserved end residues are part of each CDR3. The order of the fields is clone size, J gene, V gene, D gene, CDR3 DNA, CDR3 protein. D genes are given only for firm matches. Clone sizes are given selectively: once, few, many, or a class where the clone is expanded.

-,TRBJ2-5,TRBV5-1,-,TGCGCCAGCAGCTTGGAAGAGACCCAGTACTTC,CASSLEETQYF
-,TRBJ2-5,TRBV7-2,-,TGTGCCAGCAGCTTGCGGCGGGACCAAGAGACCCAGTACTTC,CASSLRRDQETQYF
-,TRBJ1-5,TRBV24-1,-,TGTGCCACCAGTGATTTAATGGGGCAGCCCCAGCATTTT,CATSDLMGQPQHF
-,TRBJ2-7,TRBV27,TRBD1,TGTGCCAGCAGCACCAAGGGGGCATCTAGTTCCTACGAGCAGTACTTC,CASSTKGASSSYEQYF
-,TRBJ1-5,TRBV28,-,TGTGCCAGCAGTTTTGAGGGACTTAGCAATCAGCCCCAGCATTTT,CASSFEGLSNQPQHF
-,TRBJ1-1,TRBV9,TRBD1,TGTGCCAGCACGACAGGGGGCCGGAACACTGAAGCTTTCTTT,CASTTGGRNTEAFF
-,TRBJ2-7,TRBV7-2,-,TGTGCCAGCAGCTATACCGGGTTAGGTCTCCACGAGCAGTACTTC,CASSYTGLGLHEQYF
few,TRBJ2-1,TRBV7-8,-,TGTGCCAGCAGCTTAGGGGGGGACAGCAATGAGCAGTTCTTC,CASSLGGDSNEQFF
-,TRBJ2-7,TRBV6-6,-,TGTGCCAGCAGTTACTCGATAGGGGGCTACGAGCAGTACTTC,CASSYSIGGYEQYF
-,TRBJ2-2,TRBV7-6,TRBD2,TGTGCCAGCAGTCCTAGGCCTAGCGGGGCCGGGGAGCTGTTTTTT,CASSPRPSGAGELFF
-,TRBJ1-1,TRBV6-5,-,TGTGCCAGCAGACTGCTCCAGGGGTTTGCTGAAGCTTTCTTT,CASRLLQGFAEAFF
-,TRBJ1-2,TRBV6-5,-,TGTGCCAGCAGTTACAATTCGGGGTATGGCTACACCTTC,CASSYNSGYGYTF
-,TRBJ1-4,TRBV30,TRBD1,TGTGCCTGGAGTCACGACAGGGTGGACGAAAAACTGTTTTTT,CAWSHDRVDEKLFF
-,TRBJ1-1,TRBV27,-,TGTGCCAGCCGGTCATCGCCGAACACTGAAGCTTTCTTT,CASRSSPNTEAFF
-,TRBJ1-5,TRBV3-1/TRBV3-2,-,TGTGCCAGCAGCCTTAGACCCGGAGATCAGCCCCAGCATTTT,CASSLRPGDQPQHF
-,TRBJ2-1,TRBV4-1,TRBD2,TGCGCCAGCAGCCCCCGAGCGGGGCGGACGAATGAGCAGTTCTTC,CASSPRAGRTNEQFF
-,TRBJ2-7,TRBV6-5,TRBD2,TGTGCCAGCAGGACCAGCGGGAGTGCGGCCTACGAGCAGTACTTC,CASRTSGSAAYEQYF
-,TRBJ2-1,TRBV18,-,TGTGCCAGCTCACCACCATTCCAGGGTCGGGGGAATGAGCAGTTCTTC,CASSPPFQGRGNEQFF
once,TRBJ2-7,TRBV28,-,TGTGCCAGCAGTTTCTCCTACGAGCAGTACTTC,CASSFSYEQYF
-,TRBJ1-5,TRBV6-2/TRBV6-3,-,TGTGCCAGCAGTTACTCGAGAGGGCGGGGACAGCCCCAGCATTTT,CASSYSRGRGQPQHF
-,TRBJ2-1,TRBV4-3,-,TGCGCCAGCAGCCAAAGCCCCGTCACCCTGCGATACTACAATGAGCAGTTCTTC,CASSQSPVTLRYYNEQFF
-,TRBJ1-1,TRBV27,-,TGTGCCAGCAGTTTCAGGGGTTTGAACACTGAAGCTTTCTTT,CASSFRGLNTEAFF
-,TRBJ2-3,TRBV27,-,TGTGCCAGCAGTTTATACAGAACAGATACGCAGTATTTT,CASSLYRTDTQYF
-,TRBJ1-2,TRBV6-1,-,TGTGCCAGCAGTGATGTATGGGGGGATAACTATGGCTACACCTTC,CASSDVWGDNYGYTF
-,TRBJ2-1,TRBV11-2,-,TGTGCCAGCAGATTAAGGGATGGGACGAGCTCCTACAATGAGCAGTTCTTC,CASRLRDGTSSYNEQFF